The 17 T cell receptor beta chains in this list originate from one sample, sequenced in a study of beta chain features in type 1 diabetes. The sequenced template was cDNA made from the entire isolated RNA. Repertoires were generated with immunoSEQ multiplex PCR, while TCRdb's copy carries only in-frame clones and drops some. This table has hundreds of thousands of clones, around 68% appearing once. Material for sequencing was naive CD4+ T cells from blood. The receptors derive from a young man in good health.

The chain carries TRBV7-6 and TRBJ1-5, with D possibly matching TRBD1 (5 bases). V was cut by 11 bases and J by 7 bases, with 9 bases left in between. This CDR3 comprises 10 residues. Per the germline V gene, CDR1 is SGHVS and CDR2 is FNYEAQ. The CDR3 loop reads CARRGQPQHF. In DNA, the CDR3 is TGTGCCCGCCGGGGGCAGCCCCAGCATTTT.

This clone was seen only once. V and J are TRBV4-3 and TRBJ2-7; 9 bases line up with TRBD1. The junction had 3 bases not matched to a gene; V was cut back by 0 bases and J by 6 bases. The CDR3 is made up of 14 amino acids. From germline, CDR1 is LGHNA and CDR2 YSLEER. The CDR3 spells CASSQEQGATEQYF. The DNA of the CDR3 is TGCGCCAGCAGCCAAGAACAGGGGGCCACCGAGCAGTACTTC.

The chain recombines TRBV7-2 with TRBJ2-3, with D hard to call. CDR1 and CDR2 (germline): SGHTA, FQGNSA. The CDR3 runs 14 residues. V was clipped by 5 bases and J by 4 bases, with 13 bases between them. In DNA, the CDR3 is TGTGCCAGCAGCCCCGGACCCGTCTCAGATACGCAGTATTTT. Protein sequence: CASSPGPVSDTQYF.

The table lists this clone with a few counts. Other nucleotide sequences from this sample produce the same CDR3. CDR3 amino acids: CASSVSYEQYF. As DNA, the CDR3 is TGTGCCAGCAGTGTATCCTACGAGCAGTACTTC. The rearrangement links TRBV25-1 to TRBJ2-7; D is unclear. Germline assignment: CDR1 MGHDK and CDR2 SYGVNS. The CDR3 has 11 amino acids. Trimming left V 4 bases short and J 1 base short, with 2 bases between.

The CDR3 is CAWSHRGTSTDTQYF. CDR3 in DNA: TGTGCCTGGAGTCACAGGGGGACTAGCACAGATACGCAGTATTTT. The V and J genes are TRBV30 and TRBJ2-3, with 8 bases aligning to TRBD1. Germline CDR1 and CDR2: GTSNPN and SVGIG (reference sequence). The CDR3 loop spans 15 amino acids. Losses at the gene ends were 2 bases for V and 0 bases for J; bases not matched to a gene: 4. The full variable domain, in which reference TRBV30 and TRBJ2-3 provide the parts outside the CDR3, is SQTIHQWPATLVQPVGSPLSLECTVEGTSNPNLYWYRQAAGRGLQLLFYSVGIGQISSEVPQNLSASRPQDRQFILSSKKLLLSDSGFYLCAWSHRGTSTDTQYFGPGTRLTVL.

In this sample, this clone turned up a few times. The rearrangement joins TRBV9 to TRBJ2-3; D gene uncertain. This CDR3 region has 14 residues. The germline CDR1 and CDR2 sequences are SGDLS and YYNGEE. With 3 bases removed from V and 0 bases from J, the gap between germline ends came to 8 bases. The CDR3 spells CASSGVLSTDTQYF. CDR3 bases: TGTGCCAGCAGCGGGGTCCTTAGCACAGATACGCAGTATTTT.

The gene calls are TRBV10-3 and TRBJ1-2, with TRBD1 as a possible D gene (5 bases). The V gene lost 4 bases and the J gene lost 2 bases, with 5 bases spanning the gap. Germline CDR1 reads ENHRY; CDR2 reads SYGVKD. This CDR3 has 12 residues. The CDR3 region is CAISGQNYGYTF. The CDR3 DNA reads as TGTGCCATCAGTGGACAGAACTATGGCTACACCTTC.

The rearrangement joins TRBV5-1 to TRBJ2-3; D possibly corresponds to TRBD2 (5 bases). This CDR3 has 15 amino acids. CDR1 and CDR2 (germline): SGHRS, YFSETQ. V was pared by 1 base and J by 4 bases, with 13 bases between. CDR3 nucleotide sequence: TGCGCCAGCAGCTTGATGACGGGGATCCCAGATACGCAGTATTTT. Protein sequence: CASSLMTGIPDTQYF.

There are a few counts of this clone. V and J are TRBV29-1 and TRBJ2-1, with TRBD2 identical over 9 bases. Germline-derived CDR1 and CDR2 are SQVTM and ANQGSEA. Trimming took 6 bases from V and 9 from J; bases not matched to a gene: 12. The CDR3 loop spans 14 amino acids. The CDR3 DNA reads TGCAGCGTAGTCAGTGGTAGCGGGAGTGCTGAGCAGTTCTTC. This gives the protein CSVVSGSGSAEQFF.

The chain employs TRBV12-5 and TRBJ2-5, with D maybe TRBD1 (6 bases). The germline gives CDR1 LGHNT, CDR2 FRNRAP. V was shortened by 2 bases and J by 5 bases, with 15 bases between the two germline ends. CDR3 size: 15 residues. The CDR3 loop is CASGLFGQREETQYF. DNA for the CDR3: TGTGCTAGTGGTTTGTTCGGACAGCGAGAGGAGACCCAGTACTTC.

The rearrangement uses TRBV7-9 and TRBJ2-1, with D unclear. CDR1 and CDR2 (germline): SEHNR, FQNEAQ (reference sequence). CDR3 length: 14 amino acids. The V and J ends lost 3 bases and 2 bases respectively, with 8 bases between them. The CDR3 reads CASSFGDTYNEQFF. CDR3 in DNA: TGTGCCAGCAGCTTCGGCGATACCTACAATGAGCAGTTCTTC.

DNA for the CDR3: TGCGCCAGCAGCCAAGAACTCCTCAACTCCTACGAGCAGTACTTC. Its translation: CASSQELLNSYEQYF. The chain is built from TRBV4-3 and TRBJ2-7, with D unclear. Germline-derived CDR1 and CDR2 are LGHNA and YSLEER. Trimming took 0 bases from V and 0 from J, leaving 9 bases between them. The CDR3 consists of 15 residues.

This clone has a single count. The chain uses TRBV6-6 and TRBJ1-2; D remains ambiguous. The CDR3 loop spans 13 amino acids. The V end lost 4 bases, the J end lost 3 bases, and 9 bases lay between the germline ends. Germline assignment: CDR1 MNHNY and CDR2 SVGAGI (reference sequence). The DNA for the CDR3 is TGTGCCAGCAGTTCCGGACCATACTATGGCTACACCTTC. It translates to CASSSGPYYGYTF.

The CDR3 nucleotides read TGCAGCGTTGGGGAATCTGGGGCCAACGTCCTGACTTTC. Its protein is CSVGESGANVLTF. The J gene is TRBJ2-6, the V gene TRBV29-1, with D unresolved. Germline CDR1 SQVTM, CDR2 ANQGSEA. Trimming took 4 bases from V and 1 from J, leaving 5 bases between them. This CDR3 region has 13 residues.

This clone was counted between two and nine times. The rearrangement uses TRBV7-2 and TRBJ2-3; D is uncertain. CDR1 is SGHTA, CDR2 FQGNSA, per germline. V was clipped by 2 bases and J by 5 bases, with 8 bases between them. The CDR3 contains 13 residues. The CDR3 DNA reads TGTGCCAGCAGCTTAACCCCTTTAGATACGCAGTATTTT. This translates into CASSLTPLDTQYF.

This chain links TRBV28 with TRBJ2-1; D ambiguous. CDR3 size: 13 residues. Trimming shortened V by 7 bases and J by 3 bases, and 10 bases separated the two germline ends. Germline V gene sequence: CDR1 MDHEN, CDR2 SYDVKM. CDR3 bases: TGTGCCAGCAAAATCACCGGCTACAATGAGCAGTTCTTC. It translates to CASKITGYNEQFF.

The chain carries TRBV30 and TRBJ2-3; D is unclear. Germline V lookup: CDR1 GTSNPN, CDR2 SVGIG (reference sequence). This CDR3 has 14 residues. V was clipped by 0 bases and J by 4 bases, with 11 bases between them. The CDR3 spells CAWSVAAVADTQYF. CDR3 bases: TGTGCCTGGAGTGTAGCCGCCGTTGCAGATACGCAGTATTTT.